The rows below give T cell receptor beta chains drawn from one sample of a study of T cell changes during pregnancy in multiple sclerosis. TCRdb keeps only in-frame clones here, not all; method: immunoSEQ multiplex PCR. Of approximately 37,000 clones in the sample, approximately 91% were seen once. The sample was CD8+ T cells from peripheral blood mononuclear cells, taken in the first trimester of pregnancy. These receptors all stem from a female donor with multiple sclerosis, enrolled in a pregnancy study. The CDR3 runs from the conserved cysteine through the conserved F or W.

V gene | CDR3 protein
TRBV2 | CASLQGTRSGNTIYF
TRBV5-5 | CASSLVGGGLTDTQYF
TRBV4-3 | CASSQEIWTGGDEAFF
TRBV11-2 | CASSLDPSYEQYF
TRBV9 | CASSGPEPRRADYGYTF
TRBV5-6 | CASSLWTASAEQFF
TRBV4-2 | CASSQEPYRVNQPQHF
TRBV9 | CASSVGSQGIYTEAFF
TRBV6-1 | CASSETSASYEQYF
TRBV5-6 | CASSSAGTESLGDTF
TRBV4-3 | CASSQESSGVYNEQFF
TRBV6-5 | CASSSDRVTDGYTF
TRBV9 | CASSAPSGGASNEQFF
TRBV12-5 | CASAQLAGGPNTDTQYF
TRBV6-4 | CASSEGDSKNIQYF
TRBV7-2 | CASSLAGGPNEKLFF
TRBV20-1 | CRTGGSTEAFF
TRBV12-5 | CASAGDTDTQYF
TRBV9 | CASSVGRGQGVYEQYF
TRBV7-2 | CASSLGGGEQFF
TRBV5-6 | CASSLAGDMYQETQYF
TRBV19 | CASSIEGQGTDTQYF
TRBV4-2 | CASSYPRVNTEAFF
TRBV19 | CASTPTGDSEAFF
TRBV7-9 | CASSHGTDTQYF
TRBV6-5 | CASSYGRAYEQYF
TRBV19 | CASSYGDRIYQETQYF